Shown below are 3 T cell receptor beta chains from a single sample sequenced in a study of cytomegalovirus exposure and HLA in healthy donors. 13 Jbeta primers and 60 Vbeta primers were used for the PCR. Sequencing was performed with immunoSEQ multiplex PCR; in TCRdb, only in-frame clones are kept and a portion is missing. The sample comprises 110,000 to 150,000 clones, roughly 79% of which are singletons, and approximately 2.8% rests with the top ten. Sequencing was done on a sample of PBMCs. These receptor sequences come from a male donor in good health and CMV-seronegative.

This sequence joins TRBV30 and TRBJ2-5; the match to TRBD2 covers 12 bases. V lost 4 bases, J lost 5 bases, and 11 bases stayed unmatched. CDR1 and CDR2 from the germline V gene are GTSNPN and SVGIG (reference sequence). The CDR3 has 16 amino acids. As DNA, the CDR3 is TGTGCCTGGAACTTGGCTAGCGGGAGGGAGGGGGAGACCCAGTACTTC. It yields the protein CAWNLASGREGETQYF.

The J gene is TRBJ1-2, the V gene TRBV5-1; the match to TRBD1 covers 7 bases. After removal of 7 bases from V and 8 bases from J, the junction contained 14 bases not matched to a gene. Germline CDR1 reads SGHRS; CDR2 reads YFSETQ. This CDR3 has 14 amino acids. The CDR3 reads CASSPGQSLLGYTF. In DNA form, the CDR3 reads TGCGCCAGCTCCCCGGGACAGTCGTTACTCGGCTACACCTTC. Complete variable domain (other parts from reference TRBV5-1 and TRBJ1-2): KAGVTQTPRYLIKTRGQQVTLSCSPISGHRSVSWYQQTPGQGLQFLFEYFSETQRNKGNFPGRFSGRQFSNSRSEMNVSTLELGDSALYLCASSPGQSLLGYTFGSGTRLTVV.

The chain uses TRBV27 and TRBJ2-7; D possibly corresponds to TRBD1 (5 bases). Germline values: CDR1 MNHEY, CDR2 SMNVEV (reference sequence). V lost 6 bases and J 1 base, leaving 7 bases between the germline ends. The CDR3 is 12 residues long. The CDR3 coding sequence is TGTGCCAGCAGCCAGGGATCCTACGAGCAGTACTTC. Its protein product is CASSQGSYEQYF.